This entry lists 25 T cell receptor beta chains sequenced from one sample in a study of T cell changes during pregnancy in multiple sclerosis. The assay was immunoSEQ multiplex PCR, and TCRdb's table has in-frame clones only and misses some. Of tens of thousands of clones in the sample, almost 95% were seen once. The sequences come from peripheral blood, collected in the third trimester of pregnancy. All receptors come from a female donor with multiple sclerosis, enrolled in a pregnancy study.

The chain is built from TRBV7-9 and TRBJ2-1, with 8 bases fitting TRBD2. The CDR3 loop spans 14 amino acids. The V and J ends lost 1 base and 7 bases, in that order; junction bases with no gene match: 3. CDR1 and CDR2 from the germline V gene are SEHNR and FQNEAQ (reference sequence). The DNA of the CDR3 is TGTGCCAGCAGCTTAGGAGCGGGAGAGAATGAGCAGTTCTTC. Its protein product is CASSLGAGENEQFF.

V usage is TRBV6-1 and J usage is TRBJ2-2; TRBD1 agrees at 7 bases. V lost 6 bases, J lost 1 base, and 5 bases stayed unmatched. Germline V gene sequence: CDR1 MNHNS, CDR2 SASEGT. This CDR3 spans 15 amino acids. CDR3 amino acids: CASRRGTENTGELFF. CDR3 DNA sequence: TGTGCCAGCAGGAGGGGGACAGAGAACACCGGGGAGCTGTTTTTT.

The chain carries TRBV13 and TRBJ2-3; perhaps TRBD2 as D (6 bases). The CDR3 contains 16 residues. V lost 3 bases and J lost 4, with 17 bases in between. The germline CDR1 and CDR2 sequences are PRHDT and FYEKMQ (reference sequence). The CDR3 sequence is CASSFRRDFRSDTQYF. Here the CDR3 DNA reads TGTGCCAGCAGCTTCCGCCGGGACTTTAGATCAGATACGCAGTATTTT.

The chain employs TRBV29-1 and TRBJ2-5; 8 bases map to TRBD1. CDR1 SQVTM and CDR2 ANQGSEA come from the germline V gene. V lost 7 bases, J lost 5 bases, and 6 bases stayed unmatched. The CDR3 runs to 12 residues. The CDR3 sequence: CSALTGAETQYF. CDR3 nucleotide sequence: TGCAGCGCCCTGACAGGGGCGGAGACCCAGTACTTC.

The genes are TRBV7-9 and TRBJ2-1; 10 nucleotides match TRBD2. Germline assignment: CDR1 SEHNR and CDR2 FQNEAQ (reference sequence). The CDR3 spans 14 residues. Losses at the gene ends were 10 bases for V and 0 bases for J; bases not matched to a gene: 3. The CDR3 sequence: CAIPSGSSYNEQFF. CDR3 coding DNA: TGTGCCATCCCTAGCGGGAGCTCCTACAATGAGCAGTTCTTC.

This clone was picked up one time. Distinct nucleotide sequences in the sample also encode this CDR3. The chain joins TRBV7-9 to TRBJ2-2; perhaps TRBD2 as D (6 bases). The germline V gene encodes CDR1 SEHNR and CDR2 FQNEAQ (reference sequence). The V gene lost 9 bases and the J gene lost 4 bases, with 18 bases spanning the gap. This CDR3 contains 15 residues. CDR3 sequence reads: CASRDPGGSTGELFF. The DNA for the CDR3 is TGTGCCAGTAGGGACCCCGGGGGTTCCACCGGGGAGCTGTTTTTT.

V gene TRBV28 combines with J gene TRBJ2-7; 8 bases align to TRBD1. CDR3 length: 14 amino acids. From germline, CDR1 is MDHEN and CDR2 SYDVKM. The ends lost 6 bases at V and 5 bases at J; junction bases unmatched: 9. The CDR3 sequence: CASRKDRDYNEQYF. The CDR3 coding sequence is TGTGCCAGCAGGAAGGACAGGGATTACAACGAGCAGTACTTC. Looking up the rest from reference TRBV28 and TRBJ2-7 gives the full variable domain: DVKVTQSSRYLVKRTGEKVFLECVQDMDHENMFWYRQDPGLGLRLIYFSYDVKMKEKGDIPEGYSVSREKKERFSLILESASTNQTSMYLCASRKDRDYNEQYFGPGTRLTVT.

The chain links TRBV29-1 to TRBJ1-5, with D possibly being TRBD1 (5 bases). Germline CDR1 and CDR2: SQVTM and ANQGSEA. Trimming removed 4 bases at V and 6 bases at J, with 13 bases between. This CDR3 is 13 amino acids long. The CDR3 region is CSVGGSGGQPQHF. CDR3 sequence (DNA): TGCAGCGTTGGGGGATCGGGGGGTCAGCCCCAGCATTTT.

This chain connects TRBV19 to TRBJ2-5; 10 bases line up with TRBD2. The germline CDR1 and CDR2 sequences are LNHDA and SQIVND (reference sequence). The V and J ends lost 3 bases and 5 bases, in that order; junction bases with no gene match: 9. The CDR3 runs 16 residues. DNA of the CDR3: TGTGCCAGTAGTATGGCGGCTAGCGGGAGTAAGGAGACCCAGTACTTC. Residues: CASSMAASGSKETQYF.

This chain joins TRBV4-3 and TRBJ2-7, with D maybe TRBD1 (5 bases). The CDR3 extends over 15 amino acids. V dropped 3 bases and J dropped 0 bases, with 12 bases sitting between them. Germline V gives CDR1 LGHNA, CDR2 YSLEER. The CDR3 spells CASSHPRVTSYEQYF. The CDR3 nucleotides read TGCGCCAGCAGCCACCCCAGGGTAACCTCCTACGAGCAGTACTTC.

This clone has only a few counts. The chain combines TRBV5-1 with TRBJ1-2; TRBD1 might be the D (6 bases). The CDR3 has 14 residues. The V gene's germline CDR1 is SGHRS and CDR2 YFSETQ. Trimming removed 4 bases from V and 0 bases from J, with 10 bases in between. This CDR3 is CASSRDTANYGYTF. CDR3 sequence (DNA): TGCGCCAGCAGCCGGGACACCGCTAACTATGGCTACACCTTC.

The chain recombines TRBV19 with TRBJ2-6; the match to TRBD1 covers 11 bases. The CDR3 spans 16 residues. V lost 5 bases, J lost 2 bases, and 2 bases stayed unmatched. CDR1 LNHDA and CDR2 SQIVND come from the germline V gene (reference sequence). The CDR3 reads CASSRTGGAGANVLTF. The DNA for the CDR3 is TGTGCCAGTAGTCGGACAGGGGGCGCTGGGGCCAACGTCCTGACTTTC. Together with reference TRBV19 and TRBJ2-6, the CDR3 gives the full variable domain: DGGITQSPKYLFRKEGQNVTLSCEQNLNHDAMYWYRQDPGQGLRLIYYSQIVNDFQKGDIAEGYSVSREKKESFPLTVTSAQKNPTAFYLCASSRTGGAGANVLTFGAGSRLTVL.

The V and J genes are TRBV13 and TRBJ1-3, with D perhaps TRBD1 (5 bases). Germline V gene lookup returns CDR1 PRHDT and CDR2 FYEKMQ (reference sequence). Trimming took off 3 bases at V and 7 bases at J, with 7 bases between the two ends. This CDR3 region has 12 residues. In DNA form, the CDR3 reads TGTGCCAGCAGCTTGGGGGGGAACACCATATATTTT. As protein: CASSLGGNTIYF. The full variable domain, in which reference TRBV13 and TRBJ1-3 provide the parts outside the CDR3, is AAGVIQSPRHLIKEKRETATLKCYPIPRHDTVYWYQQGPGQDPQFLISFYEKMQSDKGSIPDRFSAQQFSDYHSELNMSSLELGDSALYFCASSLGGNTIYFGEGSWLTVV.

The J gene is TRBJ2-7, the V gene TRBV28; a possible D gene is TRBD2 (6 bases). V was clipped by 6 bases and J by 7 bases, with 16 bases between them. Germline V gene sequence: CDR1 MDHEN, CDR2 SYDVKM. CDR3 length: 13 residues. CDR3 sequence reads: CASRPTGVREQYF. CDR3 bases: TGTGCCAGCAGACCGACGGGGGTTAGGGAGCAGTACTTC.

There are a few counts of this clone. The rearrangement uses TRBV6-4 and TRBJ1-2, with TRBD1 matching 8 bases. Trimming cost V 0 bases and J 4 bases; bases outside gene matches: 4. Germline V gene lookup returns CDR1 MRHNA and CDR2 SNTAGT. This CDR3 is 15 amino acids long. CDR3 DNA sequence: TGTGCCAGCAGTGACTCGCCAGGGGGCTTCTATGGCTACACCTTC. Protein sequence: CASSDSPGGFYGYTF.

This chain links TRBV6-1 with TRBJ1-4; the D is unclear. Germline CDR1 and CDR2: MNHNS and SASEGT. Trimming removed 5 bases at V and 10 bases at J, with 8 bases between. This CDR3 is built from 11 residues. The CDR3 region is CASSQEAKLFF. The CDR3 nucleotides are TGTGCCAGCAGTCAGGAGGCAAAACTGTTTTTT.

The gene calls are TRBV6-4 and TRBJ1-4; TRBD1 matches at 7 bases. CDR3 length equals 15 residues. V was pared by 4 bases and J by 3 bases, with 5 bases of the junction left unmatched. Germline V CDR1 and CDR2: MRHNA, SNTAGT. In nucleotides, the CDR3 is TGTGCCAGCAGTGCTACAGGGGAACCTAATGAAAAACTGTTTTTT. Amino acids: CASSATGEPNEKLFF.

The CDR3 coding sequence is TGTGCCAGCAGAATAAGCTGGAGCTCCTACGAGCAGTACTTC. It is translated as CASRISWSSYEQYF. The V gene is TRBV27, the J gene TRBJ2-7; D is unclear. Germline V gives CDR1 MNHEY, CDR2 SMNVEV (reference sequence). There are 14 residues in the CDR3. Trimming left V 6 bases short and J 0 bases short, with 12 bases between.

The chain couples TRBV7-9 to TRBJ2-5, with D tentatively TRBD1 (5 bases). Trimming left V 0 bases short and J 1 base short, with 12 bases between. The CDR3 runs 16 residues. CDR1 is SEHNR and CDR2 is FQNEAQ in the germline V gene (reference sequence). CDR3 protein: CASSLAAGLAQETQYF. The DNA of the CDR3 is TGTGCCAGCAGCTTAGCGGCAGGGTTGGCCCAAGAGACCCAGTACTTC.

The chain carries TRBV10-2 and TRBJ2-1; the D is unclear. This CDR3 spans 13 amino acids. The V end lost 1 base, the J end lost 5 bases, and 6 bases lay between the germline ends. Germline V gene data show CDR1 as WSHSY and CDR2 as SAAADI. The CDR3 region is CASSEWQHNEQFF. The CDR3 nucleotides are TGCGCCAGCAGTGAGTGGCAACACAATGAGCAGTTCTTC.

This clone was counted once. CDR3 sequence reads: CASSPSRGPAGISGNTIYF. In DNA form, the CDR3 reads TGTGCCAGCAGTCCTTCTCGTGGCCCCGCAGGCATCTCTGGAAACACCATATATTTT. The chain joins TRBV27 to TRBJ1-3; D gene unclear. The CDR3 sequence is 19 residues long. V was clipped by 5 bases and J by 0 bases, with 23 bases between them. CDR1 MNHEY and CDR2 SMNVEV come from the germline V gene (reference sequence).

V gene TRBV6-6 combines with J gene TRBJ1-5, with 8 bases aligning to TRBD1. Trimming at V came to 7 bases and at J to 0 bases, leaving 5 bases not matched to a gene. Germline V gives CDR1 MNHNY, CDR2 SVGAGI (reference sequence). The CDR3 contains 15 residues. The CDR3: CASNRQGNSNQPQHF. CDR3 sequence (DNA): TGTGCCAGCAACAGACAGGGGAATAGCAATCAGCCCCAGCATTTT.

Of note for this clone: The DNA is left out, because the CDR3 cannot be placed on it with certainty; the CDR3 is given as TCRdb lists it. This chain connects TRBV6-1 to TRBJ1-1; the table's D call, TRBD1, was not checked against the DNA. With termini counted, the CDR3 has 14 amino acids. In germline, CDR1 is MNHNS, CDR2 SASEGT. The CDR3 sequence: CASSSSTGRTEAFF.

This chain joins TRBV9 and TRBJ2-3; D call uncertain. V was shortened by 4 bases and J by 1 base, with 13 bases between the two germline ends. The germline V gene encodes CDR1 SGDLS and CDR2 YYNGEE. There are 15 residues in the CDR3. CDR3 in amino acids: CASSSRAGGTDTQYF. The CDR3 DNA follows: TGTGCCAGCAGCTCTAGAGCCGGAGGCACAGATACGCAGTATTTT.

CDR3 amino acids: CASSGLIGGGNTEAFF. The CDR3 nucleotides are TGTGCCAGCAGTGGTCTAATTGGGGGAGGGAACACTGAAGCTTTCTTT. This chain connects TRBV25-1 to TRBJ1-1; tentative D call: TRBD1 (5 bases). Trimming shortened V by 4 bases and J by 1 base, and 16 bases separated the two germline ends. The CDR3 length is 16 residues. Per germline, CDR1 MGHDK and CDR2 SYGVNS.